Presented here are 11 T cell receptor delta chains from one specimen sequenced in a study of gamma-delta T cells after stem cell transplantation. TCRdb re-called the RT-PCR reads using CATT. Of more than 4,500 delta-chain clones listed, approximately 10% are singletons. Specimen: gamma-delta T cells. Every receptor here comes from a human donor. It is not recorded whose cells these are; they may come from a transplant donor.

This clone was seen a handful of times. It is likely a read error: a sequence one base away is far more abundant. This specimen includes other DNA sequences encoding the same CDR3. The gene calls are TRDV2 and TRDJ1, with 9 positions matching TRDD3. CDR1 GEAIGNYY and CDR2 EKD come from the germline V gene. The CDR3 sequence is 17 residues long. Trimming took 3 bases from V and 0 from J; bases not matched to a gene: 10. The CDR3 DNA reads as TGTGCCTGTGACCCCGTACTGGGGGACCCTTACACCGATAAACTCATCTTT. Its protein product is CACDPVLGDPYTDKLIF.

Concerning this clone: One end of the junction is discordant with germline, which a read error may explain. The chain recombines TRDV2 with TRDJ1; D ambiguous. The CDR3 contains 15 residues. Germline V CDR1 and CDR2: GEAIGNYY, EKD. The CDR3 sequence is CACDSIGKYTDKPIF. The CDR3, as DNA: TGTGCCTGTGACTCGATCGGGAAGTACACCGATAAACCCATCTTT.

This clone was counted a few times. The protein TCRdb gives is from a much larger clone and does not agree with this DNA's translation at residue 12, likely a read error; the protein shown here comes from the DNA. The genes are TRDV2 and TRDJ1; TRDD3 matches at 12 bases. Germline CDR1 and CDR2: GEAIGNYY and EKD. The CDR3 has 19 amino acids. Trimming at V came to 0 bases and at J to 2 bases, leaving 12 bases not matched to a gene. The CDR3 nucleotides read TGTGCCTGTGACACCGTTAGACTGGGGGATACCCGGGGGACCGATAAACTCATCTTT. Its protein is CACDTVRLGDTRGTDKLIF.

On this clone itself: Distinct nucleotide sequences in the sample also encode this CDR3. The chain combines TRDV2 with TRDJ1, with D possibly TRDD3 on 5 matching bases. This CDR3 has 17 amino acids. V shed 0 bases and J shed 5 bases, with 21 bases lying between them. Germline V lookup: CDR1 GEAIGNYY, CDR2 EKD. CDR3: CACDTVLTGGSPDKLIF. CDR3 coding DNA: TGTGCCTGTGACACCGTTCTAACTGGAGGGTCCCCAGATAAACTCATCTTT.

The V call is TRDV2, the J call TRDJ3; perhaps TRDD3 as D (6 bases). From germline, CDR1 is GEAIGNYY and CDR2 EKD. V was pared by 3 bases and J by 1 base, with 18 bases between. This CDR3 comprises 19 residues. This CDR3 is CACDRVGATVSWDTRQMFF. The CDR3 nucleotides are TGTGCCTGTGACCGCGTGGGGGCTACGGTTTCCTGGGACACCCGACAGATGTTTTTC.

This clone was seen a handful of times. It may be a read error: a sequence one base away is much more abundant. The chain employs TRDV2 and TRDJ1; 7 bases agree with TRDD3. The J segment lost 0 bases and the V segment lost 3 bases, leaving 9 bases of the junction unmatched. The length of the CDR3 is 16 residues. Per the germline V gene, CDR1 is GEAIGNYY and CDR2 is EKD. The CDR3 DNA reads as TGTGCCTGTGACTCCCTGGGGGCTGAGTACACCGATAAACTCATCTTT. Amino acid sequence: CACDSLGAEYTDKLIF.

The chain joins TRDV2 to TRDJ1; 12 bases are shared with TRDD3. The CDR3 covers 18 residues. V lost 0 bases, J lost 1 base, and 8 bases stayed unmatched. The germline V gene encodes CDR1 GEAIGNYY and CDR2 EKD. The chain's CDR3 is CACDTLRTGGYITDKLIF. The CDR3 DNA reads TGTGCCTGTGACACCCTCCGTACTGGGGGATACATCACCGATAAACTCATCTTT.

The rearrangement uses TRDV2 and TRDJ1, with 13 bases identical to TRDD3. Germline CDR1 reads GEAIGNYY; CDR2 reads EKD. This CDR3 is 20 amino acids long. Trimming removed 3 bases from V and 0 bases from J; junction bases left unmatched: 15. The CDR3 DNA follows: TGTGCCTGTGACTCGATCAGAACTGGGGGATACGAGCATTACACCGATAAACTCATCTTT. Its protein product is CACDSIRTGGYEHYTDKLIF.

This clone was observed a few times. Within the sample, other DNA sequences also encode this same CDR3. V usage is TRDV2 and J usage is TRDJ2; 13 bases are a match to TRDD3. From germline, CDR1 is GEAIGNYY and CDR2 EKD. Trimming took 3 bases from V and 1 from J; bases not matched to a gene: 19. The CDR3 runs to 22 residues. In DNA form, the CDR3 reads TGTGCCTGTGACCCTGTACTGGGGGATACGCAGTCGGTTGGAGATTTGACAGCACAACTCTTCTTT. This codes for CACDPVLGDTQSVGDLTAQLFF.

The chain carries TRDV2 and TRDJ1; the match to TRDD3 covers 8 bases. The CDR3 consists of 22 residues. Germline-derived CDR1 and CDR2 are GEAIGNYY and EKD. Trimming removed 1 base from V and 0 bases from J; junction bases left unmatched: 24. The CDR3 region is CACDTLLVMGDRPQSYTDKLIF. In DNA form, the CDR3 reads TGTGCCTGTGACACTCTTTTAGTAATGGGGGATCGCCCTCAATCGTACACCGATAAACTCATCTTT.

The rearrangement uses TRDV2 and TRDJ1, with 10 bases fitting TRDD3. J lost 2 bases, V lost 1 base, and 9 bases had no gene match. The CDR3 covers 17 residues. Germline CDR1 reads GEAIGNYY; CDR2 reads EKD. CDR3 loop: CACDTIRVLGDTDKLIF. The CDR3 coding sequence is TGTGCCTGTGACACTATACGCGTACTGGGGGATACCGATAAACTCATCTTT.